The 27 T cell receptor beta chains listed next were all sequenced from one sample in a study of CD8+ T cells in alopecia areata. RNA was isolated and reverse transcribed to cDNA, the sequencing template. Measured with immunoSEQ multiplex PCR; TCRdb has only the in-frame clones, and not every one. The sample has a few hundred thousand clones; roughly 50% are singletons. Input material: CD8+ T cells sorted from blood. These receptors all come from a human donor in good health.

This clone has only a few counts. This chain joins TRBV29-1 and TRBJ2-5; no clear D. Trimming removed 4 bases from V and 1 base from J, with 10 bases in between. The CDR3 extends over 13 amino acids. Germline V CDR1 and CDR2: SQVTM, ANQGSEA. The CDR3 DNA follows: TGCAGCGTTGCTATGAGCATCCAAGAGACCCAGTACTTC. The encoded protein is CSVAMSIQETQYF.

The chain combines TRBV29-1 with TRBJ1-1, with TRBD1 as a possible D gene (5 bases). Trimming pared 5 bases from V and 8 bases from J, leaving 12 bases between. The CDR3 loop spans 11 amino acids. CDR1 and CDR2 from the germline V gene are SQVTM and ANQGSEA. The CDR3 is CSVIRDGEAFF. In DNA, the CDR3 is TGCAGCGTTATAAGGGACGGAGAAGCTTTCTTT.

A single count supports this clone. The junction differs from germline at one of its ends, possibly a read error. This chain joins TRBV13 and TRBJ2-5, with 11 bases identical to TRBD2. The germline V gene encodes CDR1 PRHDT and CDR2 FYEKMQ (reference sequence). The CDR3 consists of 16 residues. CDR3 loop: CASSVLSGGAQGTQYF. For the CDR3, the DNA is TGTGCCAGCAGCGTCCTTAGCGGGGGGGCCCAAGGGACCCAGTACTTC. Full variable domain (missing parts from reference TRBV13 and TRBJ2-5): AAGVIQSPRHLIKEKRETATLKCYPIPRHDTVYWYQQGPGQDPQFLISFYEKMQSDKGSIPDRFSAQQFSDYHSELNMSSLELGDSALYFCASSVLSGGAQGTQYFGPGTRLLVL.

This clone was seen more than once but under ten times. The V gene is TRBV5-8, the J gene TRBJ2-2; tentatively, D is TRBD1 (6 bases). From germline, CDR1 is SGHTS and CDR2 YDEGEE. V lost 5 bases and J lost 10, with 15 bases in between. This CDR3 contains 13 residues. Here the CDR3 reads CASRARTAVELFF. The CDR3 DNA is TGTGCCAGCAGAGCTAGGACAGCGGTGGAGCTGTTTTTT.

The chain links TRBV5-1 to TRBJ2-7, with TRBD1 matching over 9 bases. Germline V gene sequence: CDR1 SGHRS, CDR2 YFSETQ. V lost 4 bases and J lost 7; bases outside the gene matches: 12. The CDR3 contains 15 residues. CDR3 coding DNA: TGCGCCAGCAGCCCTCGGACAGGGGAAGTGGAGGAGCAGTACTTC. Its protein is CASSPRTGEVEEQYF. Based on the CDR3 plus reference TRBV5-1 and TRBJ2-7, the full variable domain is KAGVTQTPRYLIKTRGQQVTLSCSPISGHRSVSWYQQTPGQGLQFLFEYFSETQRNKGNFPGRFSGRQFSNSRSEMNVSTLELGDSALYLCASSPRTGEVEEQYFGPGTRLTVT.

This chain connects TRBV30 to TRBJ2-7; 10 positions agree with TRBD1. Germline V lookup: CDR1 GTSNPN, CDR2 SVGIG (reference sequence). The CDR3 is made up of 14 amino acids. The V segment lost 3 bases and the J segment 5 bases; nucleotides outside the gene matches: 7. In DNA, the CDR3 is TGTGCCTGGAGCACCGGGACAGGGGACCACGAGCAGTACTTC. Translating it yields CAWSTGTGDHEQYF. The full variable domain, its missing parts supplied by reference TRBV30 and TRBJ2-7, is SQTIHQWPATLVQPVGSPLSLECTVEGTSNPNLYWYRQAAGRGLQLLFYSVGIGQISSEVPQNLSASRPQDRQFILSSKKLLLSDSGFYLCAWSTGTGDHEQYFGPGTRLTVT.

V usage is TRBV5-6 and J usage is TRBJ2-7; the match to TRBD1 covers 7 bases. CDR3 size: 13 residues. Trimming took 4 bases from V and 3 from J; bases not matched to a gene: 4. Germline V lookup: CDR1 SGHDT, CDR2 YYEEEE. In DNA form, the CDR3 reads TGTGCCAGCAGCCCTGGGACAGTCTACGAGCAGTACTTC. This encodes CASSPGTVYEQYF.

The chain is built from TRBV27 and TRBJ2-6; D is unresolved. The CDR3 covers 13 residues. CDR1 is MNHEY, CDR2 SMNVEV, per germline (reference sequence). The V end lost 6 bases, the J end lost 2 bases, and 5 bases lay between the germline ends. This chain's CDR3 is CASRETGANVLTF. DNA of the CDR3: TGTGCCAGCAGGGAGACTGGGGCCAACGTCCTGACTTTC.

The chain carries TRBV27 and TRBJ1-6, with TRBD1 matching 8 bases. Germline V CDR1 and CDR2: MNHEY, SMNVEV (reference sequence). The CDR3 loop spans 14 amino acids. V lost 5 bases, J lost 9 bases, and 6 bases stayed unmatched. The CDR3 bases are TGTGCCAGCAGTGCGACAGGGGTAAGTTCACCCCTCCACTTT. This codes for CASSATGVSSPLHF.

This chain links TRBV29-1 with TRBJ1-2; no reliable D call. Germline values: CDR1 SQVTM, CDR2 ANQGSEA. The CDR3 length is 13 residues. V lost 1 base and J lost 3, with 9 bases in between. The CDR3 region is CSVEARTDYGYTF. The DNA of the CDR3 is TGCAGCGTTGAAGCAAGAACAGACTATGGCTACACCTTC.

This clone has a handful of counts. This chain links TRBV5-5 with TRBJ2-7, with D perhaps assigned TRBD1 or TRBD2 (5 bases each). V lost 2 bases and J lost 6, with 12 bases in between. The CDR3 contains 13 residues. Per the germline V gene, CDR1 is SGHKS and CDR2 is YYEKEE (reference sequence). The CDR3, as DNA: TGTGCCAGCAGCTTCCGGGACGGACGCGAGCAGTACTTC. It translates to CASSFRDGREQYF.

The chain links TRBV4-1 to TRBJ2-3; D not certain. V lost 0 bases and J 2 bases, leaving 6 bases between the germline ends. The CDR3 covers 14 residues. CDR1 and CDR2 (germline): MGHRA, YSYEKL. This chain's CDR3 is CASSQDLATDTQYF. In DNA, the CDR3 is TGCGCCAGCAGCCAAGATTTGGCCACAGATACGCAGTATTTT.

J is TRBJ1-2 and V is TRBV4-1; 7 nucleotides match TRBD1. V gave up 1 base and J gave up 8 bases; unmatched junction bases: 13. Germline assignment: CDR1 MGHRA and CDR2 YSYEKL. The CDR3 consists of 16 residues. Here the CDR3 DNA reads TGCGCCAGCAGCCAAGTTGGTGGGGAGAGGGGGCTCGGCTACACCTTC. It is translated as CASSQVGGERGLGYTF.

This clone was counted between two and nine times. The chain employs TRBV29-1 and TRBJ2-1; 15 nucleotides line up with TRBD2. Germline V gene data show CDR1 as SQVTM and CDR2 as ANQGSEA. Trimming took 4 bases from V and 5 from J; bases not matched to a gene: 0. This CDR3 comprises 14 residues. The CDR3 spells CSVGTSGGDNEQFF. DNA for the CDR3: TGCAGCGTTGGGACTAGCGGGGGGGACAATGAGCAGTTCTTC.

This chain links TRBV6-5 with TRBJ1-4; D uncertain. The V end was cut by 8 bases, the J end by 0 bases, with 13 bases between. In germline, CDR1 is MNHEY, CDR2 SVGAGI. The CDR3 contains 15 residues. The CDR3 DNA sequence: TGTGCCAGCGCCGCGGTGGTTGCAACTAATGAAAAACTGTTTTTT. Residues: CASAAVVATNEKLFF.

The genes are TRBV30 and TRBJ1-3, with D unclear. V was pared by 5 bases and J by 0 bases, with 5 bases between. In germline, CDR1 is GTSNPN, CDR2 SVGIG (reference sequence). The CDR3 has 12 residues. Here the CDR3 DNA reads TGTGCCTGGGCCCCCTCTGGAAACACCATATATTTT. Its translation: CAWAPSGNTIYF.

Of note for this clone: The sample has other DNA sequences that encode this CDR3 too. The chain couples TRBV29-1 to TRBJ1-2; TRBD1 aligns across 9 bases. Germline V lookup: CDR1 SQVTM, CDR2 ANQGSEA. This CDR3 contains 11 residues. J gave up 6 bases and V 6 bases, and 2 bases lay outside the gene matches. The CDR3 sequence: CSVRTGDGYTF. The DNA of the CDR3 is TGCAGCGTCAGGACAGGGGATGGCTACACCTTC.

V gene TRBV5-1 combines with J gene TRBJ2-3; D call uncertain. V was shortened by 5 bases and J by 3 bases, with 7 bases between the two germline ends. The CDR3 has 12 amino acids. Germline CDR1 reads SGHRS; CDR2 reads YFSETQ. CDR3 in DNA: TGCGCCAGCAGGGGTTCGACAGATACGCAGTATTTT. Translation: CASRGSTDTQYF.

Here the CDR3 reads CATSRARPGQGIEQYF. CDR3 in DNA: TGTGCCACCAGCAGAGCGCGACCGGGACAGGGGATCGAGCAGTACTTC. The chain employs TRBV15 and TRBJ2-7; TRBD1 matches 10 bases. Looked up from germline, CDR1 is LNHNV and CDR2 is YYDKDF (reference sequence). V shed 1 base and J 6 bases; nucleotides not matched to a gene: 9. This CDR3 comprises 16 residues.

The chain links TRBV7-6 to TRBJ2-1, with D tentatively TRBD1 or TRBD2 (5 bases each). V was trimmed by 2 bases and J by 8 bases, leaving 10 bases between them. This CDR3 has 13 amino acids. CDR1 and CDR2 (germline): SGHVS, FNYEAQ. CDR3 in amino acids: CASSLPGRDEQFF. The CDR3 DNA reads TGTGCCAGCAGCTTACCAGGGCGGGATGAGCAGTTCTTC.

The chain combines TRBV7-9 with TRBJ1-2, with D tentatively TRBD1 (6 bases). Trimming left V 8 bases short and J 4 bases short, with 14 bases between. The CDR3 sequence is 13 residues long. CDR1 is SEHNR and CDR2 is FQNEAQ in the germline V gene (reference sequence). CDR3 sequence (DNA): TGTGCCAGCGCAGGGGATACCTTCTATGGCTACACCTTC. Translation: CASAGDTFYGYTF. The variable domain in full, completed from reference TRBV7-9 and TRBJ1-2, reads DTGVSQNPRHKITKRGQNVTFRCDPISEHNRLYWYRQTLGQGPEFLTYFQNEAQLEKSRLLSDRFSAERPKGSFSTLEIQRTEQGDSAMYLCASAGDTFYGYTFGSGTRLTVV.

This clone turned up a few times. The chain recombines TRBV11-2 with TRBJ2-3; D remains ambiguous. Germline CDR1 and CDR2: SGHAT and FQNNGV. V dropped 1 base and J dropped 3 bases, with 2 bases sitting between them. The CDR3 is 12 amino acids. The CDR3 here is CASSLVTDTQYF. As DNA, the CDR3 is TGTGCCAGCAGCTTAGTGACAGATACGCAGTATTTT.

This clone was seen a few times. This chain links TRBV11-2 with TRBJ2-5, with 8 bases identical to TRBD2. V was pared by 2 bases and J by 2 bases, with 7 bases of the junction left unmatched. From germline, CDR1 is SGHAT and CDR2 FQNNGV. CDR3 length: 16 amino acids. The CDR3: CASSLRASGLQETQYF. The CDR3 coding sequence is TGTGCCAGCAGCTTAAGAGCTAGCGGGCTACAAGAGACCCAGTACTTC.

V and J are TRBV4-1 and TRBJ1-4; D ambiguous. Germline loops: CDR1 MGHRA, CDR2 YSYEKL. Trimming took off 0 bases at V and 9 bases at J, with 5 bases between the two ends. The CDR3 is made up of 12 amino acids. The DNA for the CDR3 is TGCGCCAGCAGCCAAGATCTCCAAAAACTGTTTTTT. As protein: CASSQDLQKLFF.

This clone has only one observation. The chain recombines TRBV29-1 with TRBJ2-2, with 9 bases aligning to TRBD2. The trim removed 1 base at V and 5 bases at J, leaving 8 bases unmatched. Germline loops: CDR1 SQVTM, CDR2 ANQGSEA. The CDR3 is 16 amino acids. The CDR3 region has the DNA TGCAGCGTTGAAGGAGCGGGGGGCGAAGAAACCGGGGAGCTGTTTTTT. The encoded protein is CSVEGAGGEETGELFF.

The chain combines TRBV7-8 with TRBJ1-3; the D is unclear. V lost 10 bases to trimming and J lost 1 base, with 20 bases between them. The V gene's germline CDR1 is SGHVS and CDR2 FQNEAQ. The CDR3 sequence is 16 residues long. CDR3 in DNA: TGTGCCACCGGATTAATGGCGAGGGAGTCTGGAAACACCATATATTTT. Translating gives CATGLMARESGNTIYF. Filled out from reference TRBV7-8 and TRBJ1-3, the complete variable domain reads GAGVSQSPRYKVAKRGQDVALRCDPISGHVSLFWYQQALGQGPEFLTYFQNEAQLDKSGLPSDRFFAERPEGSVSTLKIQRTQQEDSAVYLCATGLMARESGNTIYFGEGSWLTVV.

V is TRBV2 and J is TRBJ1-1; D unclear. The CDR3 runs 12 residues. Trimming left V 6 bases short and J 0 bases short, with 5 bases between. Germline assignment: CDR1 SNHLY and CDR2 FYNNEI. CDR3 DNA: TGTGCCAGCAGATTTATGAACACTGAAGCTTTCTTT. It specifies CASRFMNTEAFF.